The 30 T cell receptor beta chains listed next were all sequenced from one sample in a study of shared clonotypes between healthy human individuals. Measured with immunoSEQ multiplex PCR; TCRdb has only the in-frame clones, and not every one. The repertoire has roughly 2,500,000 clones, 80% to 95% of them found once; the top ten carry 0.36%. Sequencing input: naive CD4+ T cells from PBMCs. Described subset: CD45RA+ positively selected. Receptors were obtained from a man younger than 35 in good health. Some clones in this sample may be carry-over from other donors' samples.

This clone has a single count. V gene TRBV6-1 combines with J gene TRBJ2-1; 10 positions agree with TRBD2. The ends lost 2 bases at V and 1 base at J; junction bases unmatched: 11. CDR3 length: 19 residues. Germline V gives CDR1 MNHNS, CDR2 SASEGT. Here the CDR3 reads CASSERQASGSASYNEQFF. For the CDR3, the DNA is TGTGCCAGCAGTGAAAGACAGGCTAGCGGGAGTGCGTCCTACAATGAGCAGTTCTTC.

This chain joins TRBV7-3 and TRBJ2-2, with D possibly being TRBD1 (6 bases). V was shortened by 5 bases and J by 4 bases, with 11 bases between the two germline ends. The CDR3 spans 14 residues. Germline assignment: CDR1 SGHTA and CDR2 FQGTGA. Here the CDR3 DNA reads TGTGCCAGCAGCGTACAACAGGGCACCGGGGAGCTGTTTTTT. Amino acid sequence: CASSVQQGTGELFF.

V usage is TRBV7-9 and J usage is TRBJ1-1, with a weak D call TRBD1 (6 bases). The CDR3 runs to 18 residues. Germline CDR1 SEHNR, CDR2 FQNEAQ (reference sequence). V was cut by 2 bases and J by 3 bases, with 22 bases left in between. This CDR3 reads CASSLRGGGSLSHTEAFF. The CDR3 nucleotides are TGTGCCAGCAGCTTAAGAGGGGGAGGTTCGCTCTCCCACACTGAAGCTTTCTTT.

In this sample, this clone turned up a few times. The same CDR3 can be traced to other DNA sequences in this sample. The chain joins TRBV20-1 to TRBJ1-1; D is undetermined. Germline CDR1 DFQATT, CDR2 SNEGSKA (reference sequence). Trimming removed 1 base at V and 3 bases at J, with 3 bases between. This CDR3 is built from 11 residues. The CDR3 DNA sequence: TGCAGTGCTAGAGTATACACTGAAGCTTTCTTT. Its protein is CSARVYTEAFF.

The chain employs TRBV28 and TRBJ2-5, with TRBD2 as a possible D gene (5 bases). Germline assignment: CDR1 MDHEN and CDR2 SYDVKM. Trimming stripped 4 bases from V and 7 bases from J, with 16 bases between. This CDR3 is 14 amino acids long. The CDR3 sequence is CASSSPPGGGTQYF. DNA of the CDR3: TGTGCCAGCAGTTCCCCGCCCGGAGGTGGGACCCAGTACTTC.

V and J are TRBV5-4 and TRBJ2-7, with D maybe TRBD2 (6 bases). Trimming left V 5 bases short and J 0 bases short, with 12 bases between. This CDR3 contains 14 residues. Germline assignment: CDR1 SGHNT and CDR2 YYREEE (reference sequence). The CDR3 loop is CASRLSGSSYEQYF. The CDR3 DNA follows: TGTGCCAGCAGACTCAGCGGGTCCTCCTACGAGCAGTACTTC.

The chain links TRBV10-3 to TRBJ2-2; possibly TRBD1 for D (6 bases). Trimming took off 2 bases at V and 5 bases at J, with 12 bases between the two ends. Germline V CDR1 and CDR2: ENHRY, SYGVKD. This CDR3 is built from 15 residues. CDR3 sequence: CAISEELQGTGELFF. CDR3 coding DNA: TGTGCCATCAGTGAGGAATTACAGGGAACCGGGGAGCTGTTTTTT.

The chain recombines TRBV7-3 with TRBJ2-3, with unresolved D. This CDR3 region has 13 residues. With 5 bases removed from V and 3 bases from J, the gap between germline ends came to 9 bases. In germline, CDR1 is SGHTA, CDR2 FQGTGA. The CDR3 reads CASSLTQTDTQYF. CDR3 in DNA: TGTGCCAGCAGCCTGACCCAGACAGATACGCAGTATTTT.

V is TRBV4-2 and J is TRBJ2-7, with D possibly TRBD2 on 7 matching bases. CDR3 length: 16 amino acids. The germline CDR1 and CDR2 sequences are LGHNA and YNFKEQ. Trimming removed 4 bases at V and 1 base at J, with 17 bases between. CDR3: CASSREGQNPSYEQYF. CDR3 sequence (DNA): TGTGCCAGCAGCCGGGAGGGACAAAACCCTTCCTACGAGCAGTACTTC.

The V call is TRBV9, the J call TRBJ2-3, with TRBD2 identical over 11 bases. The CDR3 is made up of 17 amino acids. V shed 3 bases and J 2 bases; nucleotides not matched to a gene: 8. The germline CDR1 and CDR2 sequences are SGDLS and YYNGEE. CDR3 DNA sequence: TGTGCCAGCAGCGGAGGGGGGACTAGCGGATTCACAGATACGCAGTATTTT. It translates to CASSGGGTSGFTDTQYF.

The rearrangement uses TRBV11-1 and TRBJ2-3; 7 bases map to TRBD2. The CDR3 spans 14 residues. Germline V gene sequence: CDR1 SGHAT, CDR2 FQDESV (reference sequence). After removal of 7 bases from V and 0 bases from J, the junction contained 4 bases not matched to a gene. The CDR3 sequence is CASNQRGSTDTQYF. The CDR3 DNA reads as TGTGCCAGCAACCAGCGGGGAAGCACAGATACGCAGTATTTT.

The genes are TRBV11-1 and TRBJ1-1, with D unclear. Germline V gene sequence: CDR1 SGHAT, CDR2 FQDESV (reference sequence). V was pared by 1 base and J by 10 bases, with 7 bases between. The CDR3 runs 11 residues. Written as DNA, the CDR3 is TGTGCCAGCAGCTTAGTCGGGCGAGCTTTCTTT. Amino acids: CASSLVGRAFF.

The rearrangement joins TRBV6-5 to TRBJ2-7, with D tentatively TRBD1 (6 bases). The CDR3 spans 14 residues. Germline assignment: CDR1 MNHEY and CDR2 SVGAGI. The V end lost 0 bases, the J end lost 3 bases, and 9 bases lay between the germline ends. The CDR3 DNA is TGTGCCAGCAGTTACTCGCCAGGGGTCTACGAGCAGTACTTC. It encodes CASSYSPGVYEQYF.

The chain carries TRBV5-1 and TRBJ2-4, with a possible D match to TRBD1 (6 bases). CDR3 size: 14 residues. Germline V gene data show CDR1 as SGHRS and CDR2 as YFSETQ. Trimming took 2 bases from V and 9 from J, leaving 15 bases between them. The CDR3 loop is CASSLSQGVRIQYF. For the CDR3, the DNA is TGCGCCAGCAGCTTATCACAGGGAGTGCGCATTCAGTACTTC.

The V and J genes are TRBV5-4 and TRBJ2-5; D possibly uses TRBD1 or TRBD2 (5 bases each). The V end was cut by 4 bases, the J end by 5 bases, with 24 bases between. The V gene's germline CDR1 is SGHNT and CDR2 YYREEE (reference sequence). The CDR3 covers 17 residues. The CDR3 loop reads CASSRGRDLWAEETQYF. Here the CDR3 DNA reads TGTGCCAGCAGCCGGGGTAGGGACCTATGGGCGGAGGAGACCCAGTACTTC.

The chain carries TRBV6-1 and TRBJ2-7; D not certain. This CDR3 spans 11 amino acids. Trimming left V 5 bases short and J 6 bases short, with 8 bases between. Germline-derived CDR1 and CDR2 are MNHNS and SASEGT. CDR3 sequence: CASSRLGEQYF. In DNA, the CDR3 is TGTGCCAGCAGTCGATTGGGCGAGCAGTACTTC.

As to this clone: The same CDR3 is also encoded by other DNA sequences in this sample. This sequence joins TRBV7-9 and TRBJ1-2; no firm D call. Looked up from germline, CDR1 is SEHNR and CDR2 is FQNEAQ (reference sequence). The CDR3 has 11 amino acids. V lost 4 bases and J lost 7, with 7 bases in between. The CDR3 spells CASSSTGGYTF. The CDR3 DNA reads as TGTGCCAGCAGCTCTACCGGTGGCTACACCTTC.

The gene calls are TRBV28 and TRBJ1-3, with TRBD1 as a possible D gene (6 bases). This CDR3 region has 16 residues. Germline CDR1 MDHEN, CDR2 SYDVKM. The V gene lost 5 bases and the J gene lost 4 bases, with 18 bases spanning the gap. CDR3 loop: CASSPPPRQDGNTIYF. CDR3 coding DNA: TGTGCCAGCAGTCCACCACCTAGACAGGACGGAAACACCATATATTTT.

The chain employs TRBV19 and TRBJ2-1, with D possibly matching TRBD1 (5 bases). Trimming took off 8 bases at V and 8 bases at J, with 16 bases between the two ends. The CDR3 sequence is 13 residues long. The germline V gene encodes CDR1 LNHDA and CDR2 SQIVND (reference sequence). CDR3 DNA: TGTGCCAGTCTCCCCCCAGGGCGAGATGAGCAGTTCTTC. The encoded protein is CASLPPGRDEQFF.

This clone was observed a handful of times. This sequence joins TRBV7-9 and TRBJ1-1, with D unresolved. The V gene's germline CDR1 is SEHNR and CDR2 FQNEAQ (reference sequence). V was pared by 7 bases and J by 1 base, with 7 bases between. The CDR3 is made up of 12 amino acids. The chain's CDR3 is CASNMENTEAFF. The CDR3 DNA reads as TGTGCCAGCAACATGGAGAACACTGAAGCTTTCTTT.

The rearrangement links TRBV7-2 to TRBJ2-1; 9 nucleotides agree with TRBD2. Per germline, CDR1 SGHTA and CDR2 FQGNSA. V shed 6 bases and J 7 bases; nucleotides not matched to a gene: 16. This CDR3 contains 17 residues. The CDR3 DNA sequence: TGTGCCAGCAGTAGAGAGGGGCTAGCGGGATTCTTTAATGAGCAGTTCTTC. Amino acid sequence: CASSREGLAGFFNEQFF.

The rearrangement links TRBV28 to TRBJ1-4; 10 bases align to TRBD1. The J segment lost 14 bases and the V segment lost 2 bases, leaving 5 bases of the junction unmatched. This CDR3 comprises 13 residues. Germline CDR1 MDHEN, CDR2 SYDVKM. The CDR3 spells CASSLGQGGKLFF. The CDR3 DNA sequence: TGTGCCAGCAGTTTAGGACAGGGGGGTAAGCTGTTTTTT.

The gene calls are TRBV14 and TRBJ2-3; 7 bases agree with TRBD1. From germline, CDR1 is SGHDN and CDR2 FVKESK. The CDR3 totals 15 residues. J gave up 2 bases and V 2 bases, and 4 bases lay outside the gene matches. As DNA, the CDR3 is TGTGCCAGCAGCCAAATGGGACAGTCCACAGATACGCAGTATTTT. Translation: CASSQMGQSTDTQYF. The whole variable domain, filled in from reference TRBV14 and TRBJ2-3, reads EAGVTQFPSHSVIEKGQTVTLRCDPISGHDNLYWYRRVMGKEIKFLLHFVKESKQDESGMPNNRFLAERTGGTYSTLKVQPAELEDSGVYFCASSQMGQSTDTQYFGPGTRLTVL.

The rearrangement uses TRBV7-9 and TRBJ2-3; TRBD1 might be the D (5 bases). The CDR3 has 15 amino acids. V lost 5 bases and J lost 6, with 18 bases in between. Germline CDR1 SEHNR, CDR2 FQNEAQ (reference sequence). For the CDR3, the DNA is TGTGCCAGCAGCCCGTGGGGCAGGGCCGTTGATACGCAGTATTTT. Its protein product is CASSPWGRAVDTQYF.

The V gene is TRBV27, the J gene TRBJ1-2; no reliable D call. CDR1 is MNHEY, CDR2 SMNVEV, per germline (reference sequence). V was pared by 6 bases and J by 6 bases, with 29 bases between. This CDR3 has 18 residues. This CDR3 reads CASRFLSNGPPEGHGYTF. In DNA, the CDR3 is TGTGCCAGCAGATTCTTGTCGAATGGCCCCCCAGAGGGTCATGGCTACACCTTC.

The rearrangement uses TRBV28 and TRBJ2-1, with 9 bases fitting TRBD1. The CDR3 totals 17 residues. V was clipped by 6 bases and J by 4 bases; unmatched bases: 13. CDR1 and CDR2 (germline): MDHEN, SYDVKM. CDR3 nucleotide sequence: TGTGCCAGCAGACTACCGGGCCGGGACAGGGCTTACAATGAGCAGTTCTTC. This sequence encodes CASRLPGRDRAYNEQFF.

This clone showed up just once. The rearrangement uses TRBV29-1 and TRBJ2-5; D might be TRBD2 (5 bases). V was clipped by 5 bases and J by 5 bases, with 9 bases between them. The germline V gene has CDR1 SQVTM and CDR2 ANQGSEA. This CDR3 comprises 11 residues. The CDR3 loop reads CSVRGSETQYF. The CDR3, as DNA: TGCAGCGTTCGCGGGTCTGAGACCCAGTACTTC.

The chain recombines TRBV4-1 with TRBJ2-5; 7 bases map to TRBD1. The CDR3 extends over 15 amino acids. Germline CDR1 MGHRA, CDR2 YSYEKL. Trimming took 4 bases from V and 5 from J; bases not matched to a gene: 10. The CDR3 DNA reads TGCGCCAGCAGCCGAGTTAAGACAGGGCTTGAGACCCAGTACTTC. Translating it yields CASSRVKTGLETQYF.

The sample holds a few counts of this clone. This chain links TRBV7-9 with TRBJ1-1; D is uncertain. V was pared by 5 bases and J by 4 bases, with 14 bases between. The germline gives CDR1 SEHNR, CDR2 FQNEAQ (reference sequence). CDR3 length: 14 amino acids. As DNA, the CDR3 is TGTGCCAGCAGCCCCGGGTGGCCTCCCACTGAAGCTTTCTTT. This translates into CASSPGWPPTEAFF. Together with reference TRBV7-9 and TRBJ1-1, the CDR3 gives the full variable domain: DTGVSQNPRHKITKRGQNVTFRCDPISEHNRLYWYRQTLGQGPEFLTYFQNEAQLEKSRLLSDRFSAERPKGSFSTLEIQRTEQGDSAMYLCASSPGWPPTEAFFGQGTRLTVV.

The chain couples TRBV6-5 to TRBJ2-7, with D unclear. Germline V CDR1 and CDR2: MNHEY, SVGAGI. Trimming removed 4 bases from V and 2 bases from J, with 9 bases in between. CDR3 length: 13 residues. CDR3 sequence reads: CASSSSRAYEQYF. The CDR3 DNA follows: TGTGCCAGCAGTTCTTCCAGAGCCTACGAGCAGTACTTC.